This T cell receptor beta chain was captured in a study of T cell changes during pregnancy in multiple sclerosis. Germline V gene data show CDR1 as MNHEY and CDR2 as SVGAGI. The CDR3 runs 15 residues. With V trimmed by 4 bases and J by 0 bases, 6 bases remained unmatched. TCRdb's copy holds only in-frame clones and misses some; the assay was immunoSEQ multiplex PCR. The sample consists of about 79,000 clones, 90% to 95% of them appearing once. The sequence was obtained from a female donor with multiple sclerosis, enrolled in a pregnancy study. V and J are TRBV6-5 and TRBJ2-7; 7 bases line up with TRBD1. The source was CD4+ T cells from peripheral blood mononuclear cells, collected in the second trimester of pregnancy. CDR3 in DNA: TGTGCCAGCAGTTTACAGGGGTTGGGCTCCTACGAGCAGTACTTC. The encoded protein is CASSLQGLGSYEQYF.